This T cell receptor beta chain was profiled in a study of T cell repertoires in cytomegalovirus infection. Concerning this clonotype: Its antigen remains unknown.

The germline gives CDR1 SQVTM, CDR2 ANQGSEA. This CDR3 has 13 residues. V gave up 5 bases and J gave up 2 bases, with 12 bases separating them. One entry per CDR3 protein, called by TCRdb with MiXCR from the reads. The sample yields approximately 1,000,000 distinct CDR3 sequences, 31% seen once. This receptor was identified in a human donor in good health (CMV status not recorded). Some clones in this sample may be carry-over from other donors' samples. Sequences were derived from cultured CD8+ T cells from PBMCs, sampled from culture after CMV antigen stimulation. This chain uses TRBV29-1 with TRBJ2-5, with D unclear. The CDR3 region is CSVLWVGQETQYF. CDR3 DNA sequence: TGCAGCGTTCTCTGGGTCGGGCAAGAGACCCAGTACTTC.